The 18 T cell receptor beta chains given below trace back to one sample, sequenced in a study of cytomegalovirus exposure and HLA in healthy donors. PCR amplification relied on 60 Vbeta primers (plus 13 Jbeta primers). Generated by immunoSEQ multiplex PCR, the TCRdb table keeps only in-frame clones and is missing some. The sample has more than 150,000 clones, roughly 80% seen once; the top ten hold 0.25% to 0.3%. Specimen: PBMCs. The receptor set was obtained from a boy younger than 18 in good health and CMV-seronegative.

J is TRBJ1-5 and V is TRBV25-1; D ambiguous. Trimming removed 1 base from V and 7 bases from J, with 11 bases in between. The length of the CDR3 is 14 residues. Germline assignment: CDR1 MGHDK and CDR2 SYGVNS. The CDR3, as DNA: TGTGCCAGCAGTGAATTAAGGCAGGTACAGCCCCAGCATTTT. Translation: CASSELRQVQPQHF.

This rearrangement joins TRBV4-3 to TRBJ1-1; TRBD1 is a possible D gene (5 bases). CDR1 and CDR2 (germline): LGHNA, YSLEER. V lost 0 bases and J 5 bases, leaving 16 bases between the germline ends. This CDR3 has 16 amino acids. CDR3 amino acids: CASSQDQIGRATEAFF. CDR3 nucleotides: TGCGCCAGCAGCCAAGATCAGATTGGCAGGGCTACTGAAGCTTTCTTT.

The chain has TRBV5-1 and TRBJ2-7, with 12 bases lining up with TRBD2. J was trimmed by 3 bases and V by 0 bases; bases with no gene match: 1. The CDR3 sequence is 15 residues long. Germline V gene sequence: CDR1 SGHRS, CDR2 YFSETQ. In nucleotides, the CDR3 is TGCGCCAGCAGCTTGGGGGGACTAGCGGGCTACGAGCAGTACTTC. It is translated as CASSLGGLAGYEQYF.

The gene calls are TRBV11-3 and TRBJ2-1, with D possibly TRBD2 on 6 matching bases. The CDR3 is made up of 13 amino acids. Germline-derived CDR1 and CDR2 are SGHNT and YENEEA. Trimming cost V 3 bases and J 8 bases, with 11 bases left between them. CDR3 nucleotides: TGTGCCAGCAGCTTTACGGGAGTGGATGAGCAGTTCTTC. It is translated as CASSFTGVDEQFF.

This chain links TRBV6-1 with TRBJ2-7; possibly TRBD1 for D (6 bases). The germline V and J ends were trimmed by 6 bases and 5 bases, with 20 bases remaining between them. CDR1 is MNHNS and CDR2 is SASEGT in the germline V gene. The CDR3 sequence is 15 residues long. The CDR3 DNA reads as TGTGCCAGCAGCGCCCCTAGGGGGATACTAAACGAGCAGTACTTC. Translation gives CASSAPRGILNEQYF.

This clone was seen a single time. The CDR3 loop is CASSIEAAGRGTEAFF. CDR3 sequence (DNA): TGTGCCAGTAGTATAGAAGCGGCAGGCCGTGGAACTGAAGCTTTCTTT. The gene calls are TRBV19 and TRBJ1-1; no clear D. V was clipped by 0 bases and J by 5 bases, with 16 bases between them. Germline V lookup: CDR1 LNHDA, CDR2 SQIVND (reference sequence). The CDR3 consists of 16 residues.

In DNA, the CDR3 is TGCGCCAGCAGCCAAGCGGTTACTTACGGCTACACCTTC. This codes for CASSQAVTYGYTF. The J gene is TRBJ1-2, the V gene TRBV4-3; D remains ambiguous. V shed 1 base and J shed 8 bases, with 11 bases lying between them. The CDR3 is 13 residues long. CDR1 is LGHNA, CDR2 YSLEER, per germline.

The chain recombines TRBV20-1 with TRBJ2-1, with 7 positions matching TRBD2. V shed 3 bases, J shed 9 bases, and the junction held 2 bases outside the gene matches. The V gene's germline CDR1 is DFQATT and CDR2 SNEGSKA (reference sequence). This CDR3 contains 11 residues. The CDR3 DNA follows: TGCAGTGCTAGTTCGGGGGGTGAGCAGTTCTTC. Translation: CSASSGGEQFF.

In this sample, this clone turned up a few times. V is TRBV5-4 and J is TRBJ2-7; 12 nucleotides align to TRBD2. The CDR3 contains 16 residues. J gave up 4 bases and V 4 bases, and 9 bases lay outside the gene matches. CDR1 and CDR2 (germline): SGHNT, YYREEE (reference sequence). CDR3 loop: CASSKGLAGPTYEQYF. As DNA, the CDR3 is TGTGCCAGCAGCAAAGGACTAGCGGGACCCACGTACGAGCAGTACTTC.

Here the CDR3 reads CSVARVAGVSYEQYF. The DNA of the CDR3 is TGCAGCGTCGCTCGGGTGGCAGGGGTAAGCTACGAGCAGTACTTC. This sequence joins TRBV29-1 and TRBJ2-7; D may be TRBD1 (6 bases). CDR3 size: 15 residues. Trimming stripped 6 bases from V and 3 bases from J, with 21 bases between. Germline lookup yields CDR1 SQVTM and CDR2 ANQGSEA.

The gene calls are TRBV18 and TRBJ1-3; unclear D gene. Germline V gives CDR1 KGHSH, CDR2 LQKENI. With 6 bases removed from V and 4 bases from J, the gap between germline ends came to 10 bases. The CDR3 contains 13 residues. In DNA form, the CDR3 reads TGTGCCAGCTCGCCGCCACAGGGAAACACCATATATTTT. Amino acid sequence: CASSPPQGNTIYF.

The rearrangement links TRBV14 to TRBJ1-2, with 10 bases that match TRBD1. Trimming cost V 4 bases and J 8 bases; bases outside gene matches: 7. Germline CDR1 reads SGHDN; CDR2 reads FVKESK. This CDR3 contains 14 residues. As DNA, the CDR3 is TGTGCCAGCAGCCGGCCGGGACAGGGGACCGGCTACACCTTC. Amino acid sequence: CASSRPGQGTGYTF.

V and J are TRBV5-4 and TRBJ2-3; D unclear. CDR1 and CDR2 (germline): SGHNT, YYREEE (reference sequence). V dropped 4 bases and J dropped 4 bases, with 13 bases sitting between them. This CDR3 spans 14 amino acids. CDR3 nucleotides: TGTGCCAGCAGCATACAACACCAACCAGATACGCAGTATTTT. Amino acid sequence: CASSIQHQPDTQYF.

The rearrangement uses TRBV6-1 and TRBJ1-5; D is undetermined. Germline lookup yields CDR1 MNHNS and CDR2 SASEGT. V lost 3 bases to trimming and J lost 1 base, with 10 bases between them. The CDR3 runs to 15 residues. The CDR3 region has the DNA TGTGCCAGCAGTGATGGCGACACAAGCAATCAGCCCCAGCATTTT. Its protein is CASSDGDTSNQPQHF.

The sample holds one count of this clone. The chain combines TRBV28 with TRBJ2-1, with D maybe TRBD1 (6 bases). V lost 9 bases and J lost 4, with 13 bases in between. CDR1 is MDHEN, CDR2 SYDVKM, per germline. The CDR3 sequence is 13 residues long. The CDR3 coding sequence is TGTGCCAGTTGGACAGCTCCATACAATGAGCAGTTCTTC. It encodes CASWTAPYNEQFF.

This chain joins TRBV6-6 and TRBJ1-2; D might be TRBD1 (5 bases). The CDR3 is 15 residues long. The V and J ends lost 2 bases and 8 bases respectively, with 18 bases between them. The V gene's germline CDR1 is MNHNY and CDR2 SVGAGI (reference sequence). CDR3 amino acids: CASSYVSGQGYGYTF. In DNA, the CDR3 is TGTGCCAGCAGTTACGTTTCGGGTCAGGGATACGGCTACACCTTC.

The genes are TRBV30 and TRBJ2-5, with D perhaps matching TRBD2 (6 bases). The germline CDR1 and CDR2 sequences are GTSNPN and SVGIG (reference sequence). Between the trimmed V and J ends, which lost 2 bases and 1 base, there was a span of 11 bases. The CDR3 is 14 amino acids. The CDR3 DNA is TGTGCCTGGAGTCCCCGGGACTCCCAAGAGACCCAGTACTTC. It translates to CAWSPRDSQETQYF.

The chain recombines TRBV2 with TRBJ1-6; D ambiguous. This CDR3 contains 16 residues. Per germline, CDR1 SNHLY and CDR2 FYNNEI. V lost 3 bases, J lost 6 bases, and 15 bases lay in between. The CDR3, as DNA: TGTGCCAGCAGTGAGGAAACAGCTTCGTTTAATTCACCCCTCCACTTT. Amino acids: CASSEETASFNSPLHF.